The rows below give T cell receptor beta chains drawn from one sample of a study of cytomegalovirus exposure and HLA in healthy donors. Some clones are missing from TCRdb's copy, which holds only in-frame ones; the method was immunoSEQ multiplex PCR. The sample has 150,000 to 200,000 clones; more than 80% are singletons. The sequenced sample consisted of PBMCs. The receptor set was obtained from a man between 18 and 29 years old in good health and CMV-seronegative. CDR3s include the opening cysteine and the closing phenylalanine or tryptophan. D genes are given only for firm matches. The size field is filled for only some rows; it gives once, few, many or a size class.

d_call,clone_size,v_call,j_call,cdr3_nt,cdr3_aa
NA,NA,TRBV28,TRBJ2-4,TGTGCCAGCAGTTTATGGCGCGGCTCACGGGTTGGAAACATTCAGTACTTC,CASSLWRGSRVGNIQYF
TRBD1,NA,TRBV5-4,TRBJ1-3,TGTGCCAGCAGCACAGGGGTCGGAAACACCATATATTTT,CASSTGVGNTIYF
TRBD1,NA,TRBV10-3,TRBJ2-2,TGTGCCATTACGACAGGGGGCGATGCGAACATCGGGGAGCTGTTTTTT,CAITTGGDANIGELFF
NA,NA,TRBV28,TRBJ2-5,TGTGCCAGTAAAAGAGAGCCTCAAGAGACCCAGTACTTC,CASKREPQETQYF
TRBD2,NA,TRBV7-8,TRBJ2-7,TGTGCCAGCAGCTACCGACTAAGCGGGAGGAGTTACGAGCAGTACTTC,CASSYRLSGRSYEQYF
TRBD2,NA,TRBV5-1,TRBJ2-7,TGCGCCAGCAGCTGGTCTACTAGCGGGGGGTCTAAGGAGCAGTACTTC,CASSWSTSGGSKEQYF
NA,few,TRBV27,TRBJ1-4,TGTGCCGCGGGGTCGGTTAATGAAAAACTGTTTTTT,CAAGSVNEKLFF
TRBD1,NA,TRBV19,TRBJ2-7,TGTGCCAGTAGTCCCCGACAGGGGGCCAGACCGGAGCAGTACTTC,CASSPRQGARPEQYF
NA,few,TRBV6-5,TRBJ1-1,TGTGCCATTACGCTAGGAACTGAAGCTTTCTTT,CAITLGTEAFF
NA,NA,TRBV14,TRBJ1-3,TGTGCCAGCAGCCAAGAAGGGAGGGGCTACTCTGGAAACACCATATATTTT,CASSQEGRGYSGNTIYF
NA,NA,TRBV11-2,TRBJ1-1,TGTGCCAGCACCCCACCGGGGGGCACTGAAGCTTTCTTT,CASTPPGGTEAFF
TRBD2,NA,TRBV30,TRBJ2-1,TGTGCCTGGAGTTGGACTAGCGGACAGTTCTTC,CAWSWTSGQFF
NA,NA,TRBV11-3,TRBJ2-3,TGTGCCAGCAGCTTATCATTGTCAGGGCCGGGCACAGATACGCAGTATTTT,CASSLSLSGPGTDTQYF
NA,NA,TRBV7-2,TRBJ1-1,TGTGCCAGCAGCTTAGCGAGGAACATTGAAGCTTTCTTT,CASSLARNIEAFF
NA,NA,TRBV4-2,TRBJ2-2,TGTGCCAGCAGCTTAAACACCGGGGAGCTGTTTTTT,CASSLNTGELFF